These 16 T cell receptor beta chains were all obtained from the same sample, sequenced in a study of blood T cell repertoires in COVID-19. Clones were read by immunoSEQ multiplex PCR, and TCRdb kept only the in-frame ones, dropping some. The sample includes some 290,000 clones, under 90% of them seen just once. The sequenced sample was peripheral blood. Receptors originate from a woman between 25 and 40 years old with COVID-19, enrolled during active disease.

In DNA form, the CDR3 reads TGTGCCAGCAGCTTAGCAGGCGGAATGGGAGGAACTGAAGCTTTCTTT. It is translated as CASSLAGGMGGTEAFF. The chain is built from TRBV7-6 and TRBJ1-1, with unresolved D. The V and J ends lost 0 bases and 5 bases respectively, with 16 bases between them. The CDR3 runs 16 residues. From germline, CDR1 is SGHVS and CDR2 FNYEAQ.

J is TRBJ1-5 and V is TRBV10-3; 9 nucleotides agree with TRBD1. Looked up from germline, CDR1 is ENHRY and CDR2 is SYGVKD. The CDR3 has 14 residues. Trimming took 4 bases from V and 2 from J; bases not matched to a gene: 0. This chain's CDR3 is CAISGTGGNQPQHF. DNA for the CDR3: TGTGCCATCAGTGGGACAGGGGGCAATCAGCCCCAGCATTTT.

This clone was picked up one time. This rearrangement joins TRBV7-2 to TRBJ1-2, with D tentatively TRBD1 (6 bases). The CDR3 contains 15 residues. From germline, CDR1 is SGHTA and CDR2 FQGNSA. The V end lost 0 bases, the J end lost 8 bases, and 16 bases lay between the germline ends. The CDR3 bases are TGTGCCAGCAGCTTAGCGGTAGGGGCAGGGGTAGGCTACACCTTC. Translating gives CASSLAVGAGVGYTF.

The chain uses TRBV28 and TRBJ2-7; D unclear. CDR3 length equals 15 residues. Germline V lookup: CDR1 MDHEN, CDR2 SYDVKM. Trimming pared 6 bases from V and 3 bases from J, leaving 18 bases between. As DNA, the CDR3 is TGTGCCAGCAGCCTCGGTCTACAGTTCCACTACGAGCAGTACTTC. It translates to CASSLGLQFHYEQYF.

The chain joins TRBV28 to TRBJ2-1; TRBD2 matches 8 bases. CDR3 length: 15 residues. V was clipped by 3 bases and J by 3 bases; unmatched bases: 4. Germline values: CDR1 MDHEN, CDR2 SYDVKM. CDR3 amino acids: CASSFNLAGYNEQFF. CDR3 DNA sequence: TGTGCCAGCAGTTTTAATCTAGCGGGCTACAATGAGCAGTTCTTC.

This rearrangement joins TRBV5-1 to TRBJ1-6, with TRBD1 matching over 8 bases. Germline V gives CDR1 SGHRS, CDR2 YFSETQ. The CDR3 is 15 amino acids. Losses at the gene ends were 5 bases for V and 10 bases for J; bases not matched to a gene: 11. DNA of the CDR3: TGCGCCAGCAGGACTACCGGGACAGGCGCGTCACCCCTCCACTTT. Translating it yields CASRTTGTGASPLHF.

This clone was seen just once. The chain combines TRBV5-4 with TRBJ2-1, with 8 nucleotides matching TRBD2. CDR3 size: 15 residues. The ends lost 6 bases at V and 6 bases at J; junction bases unmatched: 11. Germline values: CDR1 SGHNT, CDR2 YYREEE (reference sequence). DNA of the CDR3: TGTGCCAGCACCCAAGGACTAGCTTCACTCAATGAGCAGTTCTTC. As protein: CASTQGLASLNEQFF.

This rearrangement joins TRBV9 to TRBJ1-2; TRBD1 matches 8 bases. CDR1 is SGDLS and CDR2 is YYNGEE in the germline V gene. The J segment lost 7 bases and the V segment lost 0 bases, leaving 11 bases of the junction unmatched. The length of the CDR3 is 16 residues. The CDR3 coding sequence is TGTGCCAGCAGCGTAGGGGCGAGTCAGGGGGCCTTTGGCTACACCTTC. It specifies CASSVGASQGAFGYTF.

The chain carries TRBV7-9 and TRBJ1-1; 9 positions agree with TRBD1. J was trimmed by 3 bases and V by 5 bases; bases with no gene match: 4. Germline V gives CDR1 SEHNR, CDR2 FQNEAQ (reference sequence). This CDR3 has 14 amino acids. As DNA, the CDR3 is TGTGCCAGCAGCGACACAGGGGGCTACACTGAAGCTTTCTTT. Translation: CASSDTGGYTEAFF.

J is TRBJ2-2 and V is TRBV7-3; D is ambiguous. CDR1 is SGHTA and CDR2 is FQGTGA in the germline V gene. Trimming stripped 0 bases from V and 7 bases from J, with 6 bases between. The CDR3 sequence is 13 residues long. CDR3: CASSLTSVGELFF. For the CDR3, the DNA is TGTGCCAGCAGCTTAACCAGTGTCGGGGAGCTGTTTTTT. The full variable domain, with the rest looked up from reference TRBV7-3 and TRBJ2-2, is GAGVSQTPSNKVTEKGKYVELRCDPISGHTALYWYRQSLGQGPEFLIYFQGTGAADDSGLPNDRFFAVRPEGSVSTLKIQRTERGDSAVYLCASSLTSVGELFFGEGSRLTVL.

CDR3 nucleotides: TGTGCCTGGAATGATGGGAGTACTGAAGCTTTCTTT. Its translation: CAWNDGSTEAFF. V is TRBV30 and J is TRBJ1-1, with D uncertain. The CDR3 totals 12 residues. The germline V gene has CDR1 GTSNPN and CDR2 SVGIG (reference sequence). Deletions cut 4 bases from V and 5 bases from J, with 11 bases between. The whole variable domain, filled in from reference TRBV30 and TRBJ1-1, reads SQTIHQWPATLVQPVGSPLSLECTVEGTSNPNLYWYRQAAGRGLQLLFYSVGIGQISSEVPQNLSASRPQDRQFILSSKKLLLSDSGFYLCAWNDGSTEAFFGQGTRLTVV.

This chain uses TRBV7-9 with TRBJ2-3, with D unclear. This CDR3 comprises 15 residues. Germline V lookup: CDR1 SEHNR, CDR2 FQNEAQ (reference sequence). V dropped 1 base and J dropped 2 bases, with 10 bases sitting between them. The CDR3 sequence: CASSLVQSDTDTQYF. The DNA for the CDR3 is TGTGCCAGCAGCTTAGTTCAGTCCGACACAGATACGCAGTATTTT.

This clone was observed once. The chain has TRBV14 and TRBJ2-5; TRBD2 aligns across 7 bases. V lost 8 bases, J lost 0 bases, and 3 bases stayed unmatched. The CDR3 totals 13 residues. Germline values: CDR1 SGHDN, CDR2 FVKESK. The CDR3 reads CASSGTNQETQYF. The CDR3 bases are TGTGCCAGCTCCGGGACTAACCAAGAGACCCAGTACTTC.

This chain uses TRBV24-1 with TRBJ1-5; D is possibly TRBD1 (6 bases). Trimming left V 3 bases short and J 6 bases short, with 8 bases between. The CDR3 totals 13 residues. Germline V gene data show CDR1 as KGHDR and CDR2 as SFDVKD. The CDR3 here is CATSDMGAQPQHF. Written as DNA, the CDR3 is TGTGCCACCAGTGATATGGGGGCTCAGCCCCAGCATTTT.

The chain couples TRBV7-2 to TRBJ1-1; a weak D match, TRBD1 (5 bases). Germline V gives CDR1 SGHTA, CDR2 FQGNSA. CDR3 length: 15 amino acids. V was shortened by 5 bases and J by 0 bases, with 13 bases between the two germline ends. DNA of the CDR3: TGTGCCAGCAGCCTTCGACAGATTCTGAACACTGAAGCTTTCTTT. Its protein product is CASSLRQILNTEAFF. Drawing the rest from reference TRBV7-2 and TRBJ1-1, the complete variable domain is GAGVSQSPSNKVTEKGKDVELRCDPISGHTALYWYRQSLGQGLEFLIYFQGNSAPDKSGLPSDRFSAERTGGSVSTLTIQRTQQEDSAVYLCASSLRQILNTEAFFGQGTRLTVV.

The chain has TRBV5-1 and TRBJ2-7; no definite D call. Trimming left V 7 bases short and J 3 bases short, with 17 bases between. Germline V gene data show CDR1 as SGHRS and CDR2 as YFSETQ. The CDR3 runs 14 residues. CDR3 bases: TGCGCCAGCTCCATAGACTCCTCTGGCTACGAGCAGTACTTC. It specifies CASSIDSSGYEQYF.